One T cell receptor beta chain is described in this entry. Its target antigen remains unknown. Within one base of it there is no much larger clone, and no base qualities were kept. V and J are truncated by 3 bases and 4 bases respectively, leaving an intervening sequence of 7 bases. The germline V gene (reference sequence) gives CDR1 as LNHDA and CDR2 as SQIVND. Including cysteine and phenylalanine, the CDR3 has 13 amino acids. Kept here is only the CDR3 DNA, which spans 39 bases and is read in frame from base 1. These data come from a study of neurological immune-mediated disorders (dated by TCRdb to the late 2010s). Background on the whole study: Among the approximately 35 multiple sclerosis patients, relapsing-remitting MS accounted for some 30 and secondary progressive MS accounted for 3. Peripheral blood TCR-beta repertoires from patients with HTLV-I-associated myelopathy (HAM/TSP), patients with multiple sclerosis, and healthy controls were compared in the study using UMI-based sequencing. Longitudinal samples, technical triplicates and paired sorted CD4+ and CD8+ T-cell subsets, alongside PBMC samples, were included among the roughly 110 TCR-beta libraries. The cohort comprised around 70 subjects: approximately 15 HAM/TSP patients, some 35 multiple sclerosis patients and approximately 20 healthy controls. The paper's findings and limits, for the study overall: Phylogenetic analysis grouped repertoires from 18 of 34 MS patients into a cluster of related CDR3 sequences, suggesting a possible repertoire-level signature. No clinical or MRI features were associated with the MS cluster, and the authors said that larger cohorts are needed. The highest TCR clonal expansion was observed in HAM/TSP patients, whereas the lowest was observed in MS patients, even when compared with healthy controls. Expanded clones from different subjects shared no identical CDR3 amino acid sequences, which suggests that TCR-beta repertoires were private in all groups.

cDNA was synthesized by template-switch 5'RACE using a primer with a 10-nucleotide random unique molecular identifier that tagged each TCR transcript. Each sequencing run produced over 170 million TCR-beta sequences covering 15-18 subjects. The RNeasy kit was used to extract total RNA. Using the KAPA Real-time Library Amplification kit, TCR-beta VDJ regions were amplified with primers for the TCR constant region and the 5'RACE anchor. Sample indexes and Illumina adaptors were added in a first PCR, and a second PCR then increased library yield. The roughly 650 bp TCR product was size-selected on a 2% E-gel SizeSelection system after Ampure bead purification. Before pooling, library quality was checked on a Bioanalyzer, concentration was measured with Qubit, and libraries were quantified with the Kapa Library Quantification kit. Paired-end 2 x 150 bp sequencing of the libraries was performed on an Illumina HiSeq 2500. To increase sequence diversity, roughly 24-31% phiX was spiked into each library pool. Per the authors' processing: Quality-filtered reads were processed with the UMI-based MiGEC pipeline, and over 85% of raw TCR sequences were removed by the MiGEC pipeline during error correction. IMGT germline references were used for alignment of VDJ genes, and clonotypes were defined by a unique CDR3 amino acid sequence together with V-J genes. VDJtools evaluated clonal expansion, Shannon diversity and CDR3 relatedness (CalcPairwiseDistances, ClusterSamples); CLCbio workbench built phylogenetic trees. Expanded clones were defined as having at least 8 unique UMIs, based on coefficient-of-variation modelling across technical triplicates. The public sequencing data were trimmed at Q25 with fastp and processed into clonotypes with MiXCR by TCRdb, which kept only in-frame beta chains. For every CDR3 protein sequence, its rows merge into one entry that carries the most common genes and DNA. TCRdb, not the original authors, processed these V and J calls. The sample records tens of thousands of distinct CDR3 sequences, approximately 2.8% of which are singletons. The ten largest clones add up to over 0.95% of the sample.

Libraries from unsorted PBMCs were made from 2 million PBMCs kept in RNAlater at -80 degrees C until RNA extraction. Multiple sclerosis patients were enrolled in a US clinical protocol under which disease progression was evaluated by magnetic resonance imaging. Peripheral blood underwent Ficoll-Hypaque density gradient centrifugation to isolate PBMCs, which were then cryopreserved in liquid nitrogen. The rearrangement combines TRBV19 with TRBJ1-5; there is no confident call for the D gene. The receptor comes from a woman in her 30s with multiple sclerosis. Sequencing used PBMCs. CDR3 protein: CASSIFLNQPQHF. The DNA is TGTGCCAGTAGTATTTTTCTGAATCAGCCCCAGCATTTT.